Listed here are 23 T cell receptor beta chains from one sample, sequenced in a study of T cell responses to AZD1222 COVID-19 vaccine. The data were produced by immunoSEQ multiplex PCR, yet TCRdb's version contains in-frame clones alone and is incomplete. This repertoire shows about 140,000 clones, 85% to 90% found once; its top ten account for approximately 3%. The sequencing here drew on peripheral blood, taken 28 days after the second AZD1222 dose. The receptors were sampled from an adult who received the AZD1222 COVID-19 vaccine.

This clone came up once. V and J are TRBV19 and TRBJ2-3; 7 bases are a match to TRBD2. The CDR3 has 15 amino acids. Trimming at V came to 5 bases and at J to 4 bases, leaving 9 bases not matched to a gene. Germline CDR1 LNHDA, CDR2 SQIVND (reference sequence). This chain's CDR3 is CASSGLRGDPDTQYF. The CDR3 DNA follows: TGTGCCAGTAGTGGGCTTCGGGGGGACCCAGATACGCAGTATTTT.

The rearrangement uses TRBV5-1 and TRBJ2-3, with a possible D match to TRBD2 (6 bases). Trimming took off 4 bases at V and 6 bases at J, with 15 bases between the two ends. The V gene's germline CDR1 is SGHRS and CDR2 YFSETQ. The CDR3 consists of 14 residues. The CDR3 sequence is CASSPGGVGDTQYF. The CDR3 bases are TGCGCCAGCAGCCCTGGCGGGGTAGGGGATACGCAGTATTTT.

The chain has TRBV5-1 and TRBJ2-7; 8 positions agree with TRBD2. In germline, CDR1 is SGHRS, CDR2 YFSETQ. With 4 bases clipped from V and 5 bases from J, the junction kept 8 bases outside the gene matches. CDR3 length: 14 amino acids. CDR3 amino acids: CASSPGGLGDEQYF. DNA for the CDR3: TGCGCCAGCAGCCCGGGGGGGCTAGGAGACGAGCAGTACTTC.

The chain has TRBV24-1 and TRBJ2-1; the match to TRBD2 covers 10 bases. V shed 7 bases, J shed 0 bases, and the junction held 2 bases outside the gene matches. Germline V CDR1 and CDR2: KGHDR, SFDVKD. This CDR3 has 15 amino acids. The CDR3 region has the DNA TGTGCCACCAGCCCTAGCGGGAGCTCCTACAATGAGCAGTTCTTC. It encodes CATSPSGSSYNEQFF.

The chain is built from TRBV27 and TRBJ2-2, with 8 bases that match TRBD2. Germline CDR1 and CDR2: MNHEY and SMNVEV (reference sequence). The V gene end was trimmed by 7 bases and the J gene end by 4 bases; junction bases not matched to a gene: 8. The CDR3 runs 15 residues. CDR3 sequence reads: CASTMTSAFTGELFF. The CDR3 DNA reads as TGTGCCAGCACCATGACTAGCGCATTCACCGGGGAGCTGTTTTTT.

The chain carries TRBV2 and TRBJ2-7; possibly TRBD1 for D (5 bases). This CDR3 has 13 amino acids. V shed 6 bases and J shed 2 bases, with 11 bases lying between them. From germline, CDR1 is SNHLY and CDR2 FYNNEI. The CDR3 protein is CASRPDRTYEQYF. CDR3 DNA sequence: TGTGCCAGCAGACCCGACAGAACCTACGAGCAGTACTTC. Looking up the rest from reference TRBV2 and TRBJ2-7 gives the full variable domain: EPEVTQTPSHQVTQMGQEVILRCVPISNHLYFYWYRQILGQKVEFLVSFYNNEISEKSEIFDDQFSVERPDGSNFTLKIRSTKLEDSAMYFCASRPDRTYEQYFGPGTRLTVT.

This clone was detected a few times. The genes are TRBV28 and TRBJ2-5, with D uncertain. V was trimmed by 1 base and J by 5 bases, leaving 17 bases between them. Germline values: CDR1 MDHEN, CDR2 SYDVKM. The CDR3 extends over 16 amino acids. The CDR3, as DNA: TGTGCCAGCAGTTTATTCCCCAGCTCGGGTGGGGAGACCCAGTACTTC. As protein: CASSLFPSSGGETQYF.

The CDR3: CASSPRTVTLTGANVLTF. In nucleotides, the CDR3 is TGTGCCAGCTCACCCCGTACCGTCACCCTAACTGGGGCCAACGTCCTGACTTTC. The V gene is TRBV18, the J gene TRBJ2-6; D gene ambiguous. The length of the CDR3 is 18 residues. The germline CDR1 and CDR2 sequences are KGHSH and LQKENI. V was pared by 3 bases and J by 2 bases, with 17 bases between. Full variable domain (rest looked up from reference TRBV18 and TRBJ2-6): NAGVMQNPRHLVRRRGQEARLRCSPMKGHSHVYWYRQLPEEGLKFMVYLQKENIIDESGMPKERFSAEFPKEGPSILRIQQVVRGDSAAYFCASSPRTVTLTGANVLTFGAGSRLTVL.

CDR3 loop: CASIPISRDRGTVDEQYF. DNA of the CDR3: TGTGCCAGCATACCTATTAGCAGGGACAGGGGTACCGTCGACGAGCAGTACTTC. This chain joins TRBV28 and TRBJ2-7, with 10 bases that match TRBD1. Germline V gene sequence: CDR1 MDHEN, CDR2 SYDVKM. The J segment lost 5 bases and the V segment lost 7 bases, leaving 20 bases of the junction unmatched. The CDR3 length is 18 residues. Full variable domain (missing parts from reference TRBV28 and TRBJ2-7): DVKVTQSSRYLVKRTGEKVFLECVQDMDHENMFWYRQDPGLGLRLIYFSYDVKMKEKGDIPEGYSVSREKKERFSLILESASTNQTSMYLCASIPISRDRGTVDEQYFGPGTRLTVT.

V is TRBV28 and J is TRBJ2-2, with D perhaps matching TRBD2 (6 bases). The CDR3 length is 18 residues. The V end was cut by 8 bases, the J end by 0 bases, with 22 bases between. Germline CDR1 and CDR2: MDHEN and SYDVKM. This CDR3 is CASVTTRRVRTNTGELFF. The CDR3 DNA is TGTGCCAGCGTAACCACTAGGAGGGTCCGAACGAACACCGGGGAGCTGTTTTTT.

J is TRBJ2-2 and V is TRBV30, with unresolved D. The CDR3 length is 15 residues. Per germline, CDR1 GTSNPN and CDR2 SVGIG (reference sequence). Deletions cut 0 bases from V and 2 bases from J, with 10 bases between. As DNA, the CDR3 is TGTGCCTGGAGTGTGGCGGCCGACAACACCGGGGAGCTGTTTTTT. It yields the protein CAWSVAADNTGELFF.

The chain recombines TRBV19 with TRBJ1-1; 9 bases map to TRBD1. Losses at the gene ends were 7 bases for V and 8 bases for J; bases not matched to a gene: 5. The germline V gene encodes CDR1 LNHDA and CDR2 SQIVND (reference sequence). This CDR3 region has 12 residues. This CDR3 reads CASKGQGLEAFF. As DNA, the CDR3 is TGTGCCAGTAAGGGACAGGGTTTAGAAGCTTTCTTT.

The chain uses TRBV28 and TRBJ2-1; TRBD2 aligns across 10 bases. V shed 6 bases, J shed 7 bases, and the junction held 12 bases outside the gene matches. The length of the CDR3 is 16 residues. Germline V gives CDR1 MDHEN, CDR2 SYDVKM. The CDR3 DNA reads TGTGCCAGCAGCCCCATCACACTAGCGGGGTATAATGAGCAGTTCTTC. Protein sequence: CASSPITLAGYNEQFF.

The chain recombines TRBV4-3 with TRBJ1-1; D is undetermined. This CDR3 is 15 amino acids long. The ends were cut back, 0 bases at V and 0 bases at J, with 8 bases in the middle. The germline V gene encodes CDR1 LGHNA and CDR2 YSLEER. In DNA, the CDR3 is TGCGCCAGCAGCCAAGATCTGGCGTTGAACACTGAAGCTTTCTTT. It yields the protein CASSQDLALNTEAFF.

This chain joins TRBV5-5 and TRBJ1-1, with D possibly TRBD1 on 5 matching bases. The CDR3 is 14 residues long. CDR1 is SGHKS, CDR2 YYEKEE, per germline (reference sequence). The V gene lost 3 bases and the J gene lost 1 base, with 10 bases spanning the gap. DNA for the CDR3: TGTGCCAGCAGCTGGGGACGCAAGAACACTGAAGCTTTCTTT. Residues: CASSWGRKNTEAFF.

This clone came up once. This chain connects TRBV30 to TRBJ1-4; no reliable D call. From germline, CDR1 is GTSNPN and CDR2 SVGIG (reference sequence). The CDR3 totals 15 residues. V lost 4 bases to trimming and J lost 3 bases, with 15 bases between them. The CDR3 coding sequence is TGTGCCTGGACCGGCGGGAGCTCTTCTAATGAAAAACTGTTTTTT. It encodes CAWTGGSSSNEKLFF.

This chain uses TRBV4-3 with TRBJ1-4; D possibly corresponds to TRBD1 (6 bases). This CDR3 has 16 amino acids. V was cut by 0 bases and J by 8 bases, with 16 bases left in between. The germline V gene has CDR1 LGHNA and CDR2 YSLEER. The CDR3 region is CASSQDRDNPYEKLFF. CDR3 sequence (DNA): TGCGCCAGCAGCCAAGATCGGGACAACCCCTACGAAAAACTGTTTTTT.

The chain employs TRBV10-3 and TRBJ2-7, with D possibly being TRBD1 or TRBD2 (5 bases each). CDR1 and CDR2 from the germline V gene are ENHRY and SYGVKD. The CDR3 has 19 residues. V lost 0 bases and J lost 0, with 21 bases in between. CDR3 coding DNA: TGTGCCATCAGTGAGTCGAGCAGTCGGGACCGAAAAAGCTCCTACGAGCAGTACTTC. It encodes CAISESSSRDRKSSYEQYF.

V gene TRBV30 combines with J gene TRBJ1-5, with TRBD1 as a possible D gene (5 bases). The length of the CDR3 is 15 residues. Trimming removed 2 bases at V and 4 bases at J, with 15 bases between. Germline values: CDR1 GTSNPN, CDR2 SVGIG (reference sequence). The DNA of the CDR3 is TGTGCCTGGAGTCCCGGGTGGGGGGAAAATCAGCCCCAGCATTTT. Amino acids: CAWSPGWGENQPQHF.

The V and J genes are TRBV4-2 and TRBJ2-3; 9 nucleotides align to TRBD2. Looked up from germline, CDR1 is LGHNA and CDR2 is YNFKEQ. This CDR3 spans 15 amino acids. Unmatched junction bases numbered 3, after V lost 2 bases and J lost 3 bases. The CDR3 bases are TGTGCCAGCAGCCAAATTAGCGGGGGAACAGATACGCAGTATTTT. This translates into CASSQISGGTDTQYF.

The count of this clone is one. The V and J genes are TRBV7-3 and TRBJ2-1; TRBD2 matches 7 bases. Trimming at V came to 3 bases and at J to 9 bases, leaving 5 bases not matched to a gene. CDR1 is SGHTA, CDR2 FQGTGA, per germline. The CDR3 extends over 13 amino acids. CDR3 sequence (DNA): TGTGCCAGCAGCTTCCGACGGGAGGCTGAGCAGTTCTTC. Translation gives CASSFRREAEQFF.

The chain is built from TRBV3-1 (or the pseudogene TRBV3-2) and TRBJ1-3; possible D gene TRBD1, 6 bases. Germline V gene lookup returns CDR1 LGHDT and CDR2 YNNKEL (reference sequence). The CDR3 totals 13 residues. V lost 3 bases and J 6 bases, leaving 9 bases between the germline ends. CDR3 residues: CASSQNRENTIYF. The CDR3 DNA reads as TGTGCCAGCAGCCAGAACAGGGAAAACACCATATATTTT.

The V call is TRBV11-3, the J call TRBJ2-1; D remains ambiguous. V lost 1 base, J lost 0 bases, and 7 bases lay in between. The germline CDR1 and CDR2 sequences are SGHNT and YENEEA. The CDR3 sequence is 15 residues long. The CDR3 loop is CASSLGRNSYNEQFF. As DNA, the CDR3 is TGTGCCAGCAGCTTAGGCAGGAACTCCTACAATGAGCAGTTCTTC.